This T cell receptor beta chain originates from a study of T cells after yellow fever vaccination. TCRdb re-called the 5' RACE reads through MiXCR, storing one row per CDR3 protein. The sample carries roughly 300,000 distinct CDR3 sequences, roughly 8.3% recorded once. The trim removed 5 bases at V and 2 bases at J, leaving 2 bases unmatched. The CDR3 is 14 amino acids. Specimen: PBMCs, collected about 41 days after the first yellow fever vaccination. The clonotype originates from a man aged 18 to 30 who received the YFV17D yellow fever vaccine. The V call is TRBV12-3 or TRBV12-4, the J call TRBJ2-3, with TRBD2 identical over 9 bases. The CDR3 reads CASSSGGLTDTQYF. CDR3 sequence (DNA): TGTGCCAGCAGTAGCGGGGGGCTCACAGATACGCAGTATTTT.